The 6 T cell receptor beta chains below all came from one sample that was sequenced in a study of molecular identifiers for immune sequencing clone quantification (dated by TCRdb to the late 2010s). The library was produced with PCR. The sample was run on an Illumina HiSeq 4000. TCRdb reran the public reads through fastp at Q25 and MiXCR, keeping productive beta chains. CDR3 protein sequences are deduplicated, and each keeps its most common genes and DNA. The sample profile shows 550,000 to 750,000 distinct CDR3 sequences; around 20% of them were found once. Roughly 0.9% of the sample belongs to the ten largest clones. Specimen: naive CD8+ T cells from blood, with Jurkat cell RNA spiked in. The cell subset or site label, as the study defines it: FACS-sorted CD8+CD4-CCR7+CD45RA+ naive T cells. The receptor source for this set is a human donor in good health. Some libraries in this study had Jurkat cell RNA spiked in.

This clonotype was detected many times. The gene calls are TRBV9 and TRBJ2-3, with TRBD2 as a possible D gene (5 bases). The V end lost 3 bases, the J end lost 0 bases, and 8 bases lay between the germline ends. CDR1 is SGDLS and CDR2 is YYNGEE in the germline V gene. The CDR3 spans 14 residues. The CDR3 region is CASSASGSTDTQYF. The CDR3 nucleotides read TGTGCCAGCAGCGCGAGCGGTAGCACAGATACGCAGTATTTT.

This clonotype was detected many times. V usage is TRBV19 and J usage is TRBJ2-5; TRBD1 agrees at 7 bases. CDR1 and CDR2 from the germline V gene are LNHDA and SQIVND (reference sequence). The CDR3 has 13 amino acids. J was trimmed by 0 bases and V by 8 bases; bases with no gene match: 3. The CDR3 nucleotides read TGTGCCAGTTCCGACAGGGACCAAGAGACCCAGTACTTC. This codes for CASSDRDQETQYF. The full variable domain, completed using reference TRBV19 and TRBJ2-5, is DGGITQSPKYLFRKEGQNVTLSCEQNLNHDAMYWYRQDPGQGLRLIYYSQIVNDFQKGDIAEGYSVSREKKESFPLTVTSAQKNPTAFYLCASSDRDQETQYFGPGTRLLVL.

This clonotype was observed many times. This chain uses TRBV4-3 with TRBJ1-2; 10 nucleotides align to TRBD1. In germline, CDR1 is LGHNA, CDR2 YSLEER. After removal of 1 base from V and 8 bases from J, the junction contained 10 bases not matched to a gene. This CDR3 is 16 amino acids long. The CDR3 spells CASSQGQGALLGGYTF. Written as DNA, the CDR3 is TGCGCCAGCAGCCAAGGACAGGGGGCGTTACTAGGCGGCTACACCTTC.

The sample holds a few counts of this clonotype. J is TRBJ1-4 and V is TRBV6-2 or TRBV6-3; D gene unclear. V was cut by 6 bases and J by 4 bases, with 12 bases left in between. There are 14 residues in the CDR3. Germline V gene sequence: CDR1 MNHEY, CDR2 SVGEGT. CDR3 sequence: CASSPVLGNEKLFF. In DNA form, the CDR3 reads TGTGCCAGCAGCCCGGTTTTGGGTAATGAAAAACTGTTTTTT.

This clonotype was detected many times. This chain joins TRBV11-2 and TRBJ2-3; D is unresolved. V was shortened by 4 bases and J by 10 bases, with 24 bases between the two germline ends. The germline V gene encodes CDR1 SGHAT and CDR2 FQNNGV. The CDR3 contains 16 residues. The CDR3 bases are TGTGCCAGCAGCTCGACGCGAGAGCTAGATGCGCTGTCGCAGTATTTT. Its protein is CASSSTRELDALSQYF.

There are a few counts of this clonotype. The genes are TRBV28 and TRBJ1-2; D is possibly TRBD1 (5 bases). V was cut by 4 bases and J by 4 bases, with 13 bases left in between. The length of the CDR3 is 14 residues. CDR1 is MDHEN and CDR2 is SYDVKM in the germline V gene. CDR3 coding DNA: TGTGCCAGCAGTTGGGCAGGGTCGAGCTATGGCTACACCTTC. This translates into CASSWAGSSYGYTF.